These 4 T cell receptor beta chains were all obtained from the same sample, sequenced in a study of T cells in Graves' hyperthyroidism and ophthalmopathy. TCR beta CDR3 regions were amplified from RNA transcripts. The TCR CDR3 was amplified in a first-round RT-PCR using the HTBI primer set. MiXCR was run by TCRdb on the multiplex PCR reads, yielding one entry per CDR3 protein. This sample has around 340,000 distinct CDR3 sequences, with approximately 14% found just once. The sequencing input was blood. The receptors were gathered from a woman aged 25 to 39 with Graves' hyperthyroidism.

This clonotype came up many times. The rearrangement uses TRBV30 and TRBJ1-5; TRBD1 might be the D (6 bases). CDR3 length: 15 residues. Trimming shortened V by 2 bases and J by 4 bases, and 15 bases separated the two germline ends. Germline CDR1 GTSNPN, CDR2 SVGIG (reference sequence). CDR3 in DNA: TGTGCCTGGAGTCCCTCGCTAGGGGGTAATCAGCCCCAGCATTTT. This translates into CAWSPSLGGNQPQHF.

This clonotype came up many times. V usage is TRBV20-1 and J usage is TRBJ2-3; 9 bases align to TRBD2. This CDR3 has 15 amino acids. The trim removed 1 base at V and 2 bases at J, leaving 4 bases unmatched. Germline V CDR1 and CDR2: DFQATT, SNEGSKA (reference sequence). CDR3 residues: CSARGGGRATDTQYF. The CDR3 DNA sequence: TGCAGTGCTAGAGGAGGCGGGAGGGCCACAGATACGCAGTATTTT.

This clonotype was detected ten times or more. The chain couples TRBV6-5 to TRBJ1-1, with D possibly being TRBD1 (6 bases). Trimming shortened V by 2 bases and J by 4 bases, and 8 bases separated the two germline ends. Germline CDR1 reads MNHEY; CDR2 reads SVGAGI. The CDR3 runs to 13 residues. This CDR3 is CASSYTQGTEAFF. CDR3 DNA sequence: TGTGCCAGCAGTTACACACAGGGCACTGAAGCTTTCTTT.

This clonotype has just a few counts. This sequence joins TRBV5-5 and TRBJ2-1, with D perhaps matching TRBD2 (5 bases). Trimming removed 4 bases at V and 15 bases at J, with 14 bases between. This CDR3 spans 11 amino acids. Germline loops: CDR1 SGHKS, CDR2 YYEKEE (reference sequence). As DNA, the CDR3 is TGTGCCAGCAGCCAGATGTGGGCGGGGTTCTTC. Translating gives CASSQMWAGFF.